The rows below give T cell receptor beta chains drawn from one sample of a study of graft-versus-host responses after intestinal transplantation. Using immunoSEQ multiplex PCR, the repertoire was profiled, and TCRdb retains in-frame clones only, with some absent. The sample holds 96,000 or so clones, approximately 90% seen once. For these receptors, no antigen is known. The material was unstimulated CD4+ T cells sorted from spleen or lymph node cells, obtained before intestinal transplant. The source of these receptors is a human donor who received an intestinal transplant. Both conserved end residues are part of each CDR3. Fields, in order: clone size, D gene, J gene, CDR3 length, V gene, CDR3 protein, CDR3 DNA. A D gene is named only where the DNA matches it firmly. Some rows mark clone size as missing; the rest say once, few, many or name a class of expanded clone.

abundance: NA
d_gene: TRBD1
j_gene: TRBJ1-1
len: 12
v_gene: TRBV5-5
CDR3aa: CASSLEQGATFF
CDR3nt: TGTGCCAGCAGCTTGGAACAGGGGGCAACTTTCTTT

abundance: once
d_gene: NA
j_gene: TRBJ2-1
len: 14
v_gene: TRBV10-3
CDR3aa: CAISDVGASNEQFF
CDR3nt: TGTGCCATCAGTGATGTGGGGGCTAGCAATGAGCAGTTCTTC

abundance: NA
d_gene: NA
j_gene: TRBJ1-5
len: 15
v_gene: TRBV2
CDR3aa: CASSEEVSGYQPQHF
CDR3nt: TGTGCCAGCAGTGAAGAAGTAAGCGGATATCAGCCCCAGCATTTT

abundance: NA
d_gene: NA
j_gene: TRBJ1-6
len: 13
v_gene: TRBV4-3
CDR3aa: CASSQAGNSPLHF
CDR3nt: TGCGCCAGCAGCCAAGCGGGTAATTCACCCCTCCACTTT

abundance: NA
d_gene: TRBD2
j_gene: TRBJ2-3
len: 16
v_gene: TRBV2
CDR3aa: CASSELAGLAADTQYF
CDR3nt: TGTGCCAGCAGTGAGTTAGCAGGACTAGCAGCGGATACGCAGTATTTT

abundance: NA
d_gene: TRBD1
j_gene: TRBJ2-3
len: 15
v_gene: TRBV10-1
CDR3aa: CASSERGQSTDTQYF
CDR3nt: TGCGCCAGCAGTGAGCGGGGACAGTCCACAGATACGCAGTATTTT

abundance: NA
d_gene: TRBD1
j_gene: TRBJ2-1
len: 14
v_gene: TRBV5-4
CDR3aa: CASSFIQGDYEQFF
CDR3nt: TGTGCCAGCAGCTTTATACAGGGGGACTATGAGCAGTTCTTC

abundance: NA
d_gene: NA
j_gene: TRBJ2-5
len: 15
v_gene: TRBV5-1
CDR3aa: CASRVGGHEVRTQYF
CDR3nt: TGCGCCAGCAGGGTAGGGGGACACGAGGTCCGGACCCAGTACTTC

abundance: NA
d_gene: TRBD1
j_gene: TRBJ2-7
len: 15
v_gene: TRBV14
CDR3aa: CASSQLGTGGYEQYF
CDR3nt: TGTGCCAGCAGCCAACTCGGGACAGGGGGTTACGAGCAGTACTTC

abundance: NA
d_gene: NA
j_gene: TRBJ2-3
len: 15
v_gene: TRBV4-2
CDR3aa: CASSQVGPGTDTQYF
CDR3nt: TGTGCCAGCAGCCAGGTGGGGCCTGGCACAGATACGCAGTATTTT

abundance: few
d_gene: NA
j_gene: TRBJ1-1
len: 13
v_gene: TRBV2
CDR3aa: CASLADFIPEAFF
CDR3nt: TGTGCCAGCTTGGCGGACTTTATCCCTGAAGCTTTCTTT

abundance: few
d_gene: NA
j_gene: TRBJ2-4
len: 11
v_gene: TRBV30
CDR3aa: CAGESKNIQYF
CDR3nt: TGTGCGGGCGAGTCCAAAAACATTCAGTACTTC

abundance: NA
d_gene: TRBD1
j_gene: TRBJ1-2
len: 15
v_gene: TRBV19
CDR3aa: CASSIEMTGGYGYTF
CDR3nt: TGTGCCAGTAGTATAGAGATGACAGGGGGCTATGGCTACACCTTC

abundance: NA
d_gene: TRBD2
j_gene: TRBJ2-5
len: 16
v_gene: TRBV30
CDR3aa: CAWSEIRLAGKETQYF
CDR3nt: TGTGCCTGGAGTGAGATAAGACTAGCGGGGAAAGAGACCCAGTACTTC

abundance: NA
d_gene: TRBD1
j_gene: TRBJ2-7
len: 14
v_gene: TRBV28
CDR3aa: CASRGTGRPYEQYF
CDR3nt: TGTGCCAGCAGGGGGACAGGCAGACCCTACGAGCAGTACTTC

abundance: NA
d_gene: TRBD1
j_gene: TRBJ2-7
len: 13
v_gene: TRBV19
CDR3aa: CASSIRTGDEQYF
CDR3nt: TGTGCCAGTAGTATTCGGACAGGGGACGAGCAGTACTTC

abundance: NA
d_gene: NA
j_gene: TRBJ2-5
len: 14
v_gene: TRBV5-4
CDR3aa: CASSLGGGWETQYF
CDR3nt: TGTGCCAGTAGCTTGGGCGGGGGCTGGGAGACCCAGTACTTC

abundance: NA
d_gene: NA
j_gene: TRBJ2-7
len: 11
v_gene: TRBV20-1
CDR3aa: CSVGYSYEQYF
CDR3nt: TGCAGTGTGGGCTACTCCTACGAGCAGTACTTC

abundance: NA
d_gene: NA
j_gene: TRBJ2-3
len: 16
v_gene: TRBV6-1
CDR3aa: CASSERVAGLQPTQYF
CDR3nt: TGTGCCAGCAGTGAAAGAGTGGCGGGACTTCAACCCACGCAGTATTTT

abundance: NA
d_gene: TRBD1
j_gene: TRBJ1-2
len: 14
v_gene: TRBV7-2
CDR3aa: CASSLDGTGYGYTF
CDR3nt: TGTGCCAGCAGCTTAGACGGGACAGGGTATGGCTACACCTTC

abundance: NA
d_gene: TRBD1
j_gene: TRBJ1-1
len: 18
v_gene: TRBV28
CDR3aa: CASSFSDTGEVWNTEAFF
CDR3nt: TGTGCCAGCAGTTTTTCCGATACAGGGGAGGTGTGGAACACTGAAGCTTTCTTT

abundance: NA
d_gene: TRBD1
j_gene: TRBJ2-7
len: 15
v_gene: TRBV28
CDR3aa: CASSRSGTGAHEQYF
CDR3nt: TGTGCCAGCAGTCGCTCCGGGACAGGGGCCCACGAGCAGTACTTC

abundance: NA
d_gene: TRBD1
j_gene: TRBJ2-7
len: 13
v_gene: TRBV6-5
CDR3aa: CASSGDRVYEQYF
CDR3nt: TGTGCCAGCAGTGGGGACAGGGTCTACGAGCAGTACTTC

abundance: NA
d_gene: NA
j_gene: TRBJ2-3
len: 14
v_gene: TRBV7-2
CDR3aa: CASSLIMGGDTQYF
CDR3nt: TGTGCCAGCAGCTTAATTATGGGAGGAGATACGCAGTATTTT

abundance: NA
d_gene: TRBD1
j_gene: TRBJ1-3
len: 15
v_gene: TRBV2
CDR3aa: CASNDDRGKGNTIYF
CDR3nt: TGTGCCAGCAACGACGACAGGGGGAAAGGAAACACCATATATTTT